This TCR beta chain was observed in a study of blood T cells in healthy people across ages. Findings of the study overall: Long-lived and aged donors differed, with more naive CD4+ cells and higher diversity in the long-lived.

The CDR3 has 15 residues. Germline V CDR1 and CDR2: MNHEY, SMNVEV (reference sequence). The use of a sample-barcoded 5' primer and a J-beta primer mix characterized a second PCR of about 6 to 11 cycles. Via MiXCR, TCRdb re-called the 5' RACE reads, giving one row per CDR3 protein. The data contain around 870,000 distinct CDR3 sequences, 25% to 35% of them singletons. As to this clonotype: The antigen remains undetermined. Mismatch with germline at one junction end may stem from a read error.

The chain has TRBV27 and TRBJ1-6; no clear D gene. The sequencing sample was made of blood. The clonotype originates from a woman aged 80 or over in good health. DNA of the CDR3: TGTGCCAGCAGTTTCGGCGGCGCCTATAATTCACCCCCCCACTTT. This sequence encodes CASSFGGAYNSPPHF.